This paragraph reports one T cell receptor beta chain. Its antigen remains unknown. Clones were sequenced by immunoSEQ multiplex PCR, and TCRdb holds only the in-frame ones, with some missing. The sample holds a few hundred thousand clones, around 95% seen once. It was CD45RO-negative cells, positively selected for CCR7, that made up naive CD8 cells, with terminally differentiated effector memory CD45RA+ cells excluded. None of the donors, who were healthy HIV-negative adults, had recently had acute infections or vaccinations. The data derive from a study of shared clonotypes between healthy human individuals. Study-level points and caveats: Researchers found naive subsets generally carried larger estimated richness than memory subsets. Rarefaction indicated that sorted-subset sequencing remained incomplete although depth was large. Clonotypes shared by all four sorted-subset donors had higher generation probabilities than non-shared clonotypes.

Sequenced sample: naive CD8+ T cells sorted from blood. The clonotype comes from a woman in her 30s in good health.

CDR3 sequence reads: CATSRDPPGLAGDEQYF. CDR3 coding DNA: TGTGCCACCAGCAGAGATCCCCCGGGACTAGCGGGAGACGAGCAGTACTTC. This chain joins TRBV15 and TRBJ2-5; TRBD2 matches 14 bases. The better agreement between TRBJ2-7 and the DNA end casts doubt on the J call. The CDR3 has 17 residues. From germline, CDR1 is LNHNV and CDR2 YYDKDF (reference sequence).